These 23 T cell receptor beta chains came from one sample sequenced in a study of T-cell reconstitution after alpha-beta-depleted transplantation in children. Unique molecular identifiers featured in how the TCRbeta library was prepared. Via MiXCR, TCRdb re-called the PCR reads, giving one row per CDR3 protein. Of fewer than 120,000 distinct CDR3 sequences in the sample, around 10% were seen once. Sequences were derived from PBMCs from the stem cell graft donor, sampled from the stem cell graft. Receptors originate from a human donor who donated a stem cell graft to a child with acute lymphoblastic leukemia.

This clonotype was observed at least ten times. The chain uses TRBV11-2 and TRBJ2-1; 13 nucleotides align to TRBD2. The V segment lost 5 bases and the J segment 6 bases; nucleotides outside the gene matches: 13. The CDR3 runs to 18 residues. Looked up from germline, CDR1 is SGHAT and CDR2 is FQNNGV. The chain's CDR3 is CASSRRPGTSGAINEQFF. The CDR3 nucleotides are TGTGCCAGCAGCCGGAGGCCGGGGACTAGCGGGGCCATCAATGAGCAGTTCTTC.

Note on this clonotype: One end of the junction fails to match germline, which may point to a read error. This chain joins TRBV5-6 and TRBJ2-3; TRBD2 matches at 9 bases. This CDR3 has 17 residues. The germline CDR1 and CDR2 sequences are SGHDT and YYEEEE. CDR3 region: CAISPGASGTSTDTQYF. The CDR3 nucleotides read TGTGCCATCAGCCCCGGGGCTAGCGGGACTAGCACAGATACGCAGTATTTT.

This clonotype was observed many times. The chain uses TRBV12-3 or TRBV12-4 and TRBJ1-1; D remains ambiguous. Trimming pared 3 bases from V and 3 bases from J, leaving 2 bases between. CDR3 length: 11 residues. Here the CDR3 reads CASSFDTEAFF. For the CDR3, the DNA is TGTGCCAGCAGTTTTGACACTGAAGCTTTCTTT.

This clonotype was detected ten times or more. The chain combines TRBV5-1 with TRBJ2-7; D ambiguous. The V gene's germline CDR1 is SGHRS and CDR2 YFSETQ. Deletions cut 4 bases from V and 1 base from J, with 15 bases between. This CDR3 contains 15 residues. The CDR3 nucleotides are TGCGCCAGCAGCACCGGACCACCCCCTTCCTACGAGCAGTACTTC. It encodes CASSTGPPPSYEQYF.

This clonotype was counted at least ten times. J is TRBJ2-7 and V is TRBV7-2; D call uncertain. V was trimmed by 5 bases and J by 2 bases, leaving 22 bases between them. Germline CDR1 SGHTA, CDR2 FQGNSA. The CDR3 is 17 amino acids. The CDR3 here is CASSNPGVSRPTYEQYF. The CDR3 DNA follows: TGTGCCAGCAGCAACCCCGGTGTGTCTAGACCAACCTACGAGCAGTACTTC.

This clonotype was seen repeatedly, ten times or more. The rearrangement joins TRBV29-1 to TRBJ1-2; D not certain. The V end was cut by 7 bases, the J end by 4 bases, with 19 bases between. The CDR3 is 14 amino acids. Germline V CDR1 and CDR2: SQVTM, ANQGSEA. This chain's CDR3 is CSADPGLTGYGYTF. CDR3 DNA sequence: TGCAGCGCCGACCCCGGGCTGACTGGCTATGGCTACACCTTC.

This clonotype was detected many times. The genes are TRBV12-3 or TRBV12-4 and TRBJ2-1; D is unclear. The CDR3 sequence is 14 residues long. V was cut by 5 bases and J by 6 bases, with 14 bases left in between. The CDR3 region is CASSLPATGNEQFF. CDR3 sequence (DNA): TGTGCCAGCAGTCTCCCAGCGACGGGCAATGAGCAGTTCTTC.

Ten or more counts support this clonotype. The chain combines TRBV12-3 or TRBV12-4 with TRBJ1-5; tentative D call: TRBD1 (6 bases). V was pared by 2 bases and J by 5 bases, with 10 bases between. The CDR3 runs to 14 residues. Written as DNA, the CDR3 is TGTGCCAGCAGTTTAAATGGGGGCGATCAGCCCCAGCATTTT. Translating it yields CASSLNGGDQPQHF.

This clonotype was observed at least ten times. V and J are TRBV29-1 and TRBJ2-2; no definite D call. The CDR3 sequence is 12 residues long. V was trimmed by 7 bases and J by 6 bases, leaving 12 bases between them. From germline, CDR1 is SQVTM and CDR2 ANQGSEA. The CDR3 sequence: CSGPDFAGELFF. CDR3 bases: TGCAGCGGGCCAGACTTTGCCGGGGAGCTGTTTTTT.

This clonotype was observed at least ten times. The chain couples TRBV29-1 to TRBJ1-1; D may be TRBD1 (5 bases). The CDR3 is 12 amino acids. Germline-derived CDR1 and CDR2 are SQVTM and ANQGSEA. V lost 2 bases and J lost 4, with 8 bases in between. The CDR3 DNA reads TGCAGCGTTGAAATGGGGGGCACTGAAGCTTTCTTT. Protein: CSVEMGGTEAFF.

The rearrangement joins TRBV20-1 to TRBJ2-3; TRBD2 agrees at 14 bases. V lost 3 bases to trimming and J lost 5 bases; unmatched junction nucleotides: 13. This CDR3 is built from 18 residues. Germline CDR1 and CDR2: DFQATT and SNEGSKA (reference sequence). The CDR3 DNA sequence: TGCAGTGCTAGGACCTCGACTAGCGGGAGGGCCGGGGAAGATACGCAGTATTTT. This encodes CSARTSTSGRAGEDTQYF.

This clonotype was counted at least ten times. The J gene is TRBJ2-1, the V gene TRBV20-1; perhaps TRBD1 as D (6 bases). Germline lookup yields CDR1 DFQATT and CDR2 SNEGSKA (reference sequence). The CDR3 loop spans 14 amino acids. Deletions cut 6 bases from V and 7 bases from J, with 19 bases between. CDR3 nucleotide sequence: TGCAGTGCCGAAAGCACGACAGGAGGAAATGAGCAGTTCTTC. Translation: CSAESTTGGNEQFF.

The V call is TRBV6-5, the J call TRBJ2-1; tentative D call: TRBD2 (6 bases). Germline V gives CDR1 MNHEY, CDR2 SVGAGI. The germline V and J ends were trimmed by 1 base and 3 bases, with 7 bases remaining between them. This CDR3 comprises 14 residues. This CDR3 is CASSYFGGYNEQFF. The DNA for the CDR3 is TGTGCCAGCAGTTACTTCGGGGGCTACAATGAGCAGTTCTTC.

This clonotype was observed many times. V and J are TRBV5-1 and TRBJ1-5; D gene unclear. The CDR3 contains 15 residues. Trimming took off 4 bases at V and 0 bases at J, with 11 bases between the two ends. Germline V lookup: CDR1 SGHRS, CDR2 YFSETQ. The CDR3 DNA is TGCGCCAGCAGCCCACTGCGCTCTAGCAATCAGCCCCAGCATTTT. Its translation: CASSPLRSSNQPQHF.

In its sample, this clonotype was seen many times. CDR3 bases: TGCGCCAGCAGCGCGATTACTAGCGGGGTCCGTCTCTACAATGAGCAGTTCTTC. Translating gives CASSAITSGVRLYNEQFF. The rearrangement joins TRBV5-1 to TRBJ2-1; 10 bases fit TRBD2. J was trimmed by 3 bases and V by 4 bases; bases with no gene match: 13. The germline V gene has CDR1 SGHRS and CDR2 YFSETQ. The CDR3 spans 18 residues.

This clonotype was observed at least ten times. This sequence joins TRBV18 and TRBJ1-5, with 8 bases lining up with TRBD1. The CDR3 is 14 residues long. Germline V CDR1 and CDR2: KGHSH, LQKENI. J was trimmed by 7 bases and V by 4 bases; bases with no gene match: 6. The CDR3 bases are TGTGCCAGCTCACAGTTAGACAGGGGCCAGCCCCAGCATTTT. Protein sequence: CASSQLDRGQPQHF.

This clonotype was seen repeatedly, ten times or more. This chain links TRBV30 with TRBJ1-5; no clear D. Germline CDR1 GTSNPN, CDR2 SVGIG (reference sequence). This CDR3 has 13 residues. V shed 5 bases and J shed 5 bases, with 13 bases lying between them. CDR3: CAWDGRSDQPQHF. The CDR3, as DNA: TGTGCCTGGGACGGCAGGTCGGATCAGCCCCAGCATTTT.

In its sample, this clonotype was seen many times. CDR3 residues: CSARASAVRDTQYF. In nucleotides, the CDR3 is TGCAGTGCTAGAGCGTCGGCCGTGCGAGATACGCAGTATTTT. The rearrangement uses TRBV20-1 and TRBJ2-3; no firm D call. Trimming pared 1 base from V and 5 bases from J, leaving 13 bases between. The CDR3 loop spans 14 amino acids. Per germline, CDR1 DFQATT and CDR2 SNEGSKA (reference sequence).

Many counts were recorded for this clonotype. The gene calls are TRBV7-2 and TRBJ2-5, with D possibly being TRBD1 or TRBD2 (6 bases each). This CDR3 has 17 residues. V was cut by 4 bases and J by 5 bases, with 23 bases left in between. The germline V gene encodes CDR1 SGHTA and CDR2 FQGNSA. The CDR3 DNA reads TGTGCCAGCAGCTCGTCTGGAGGGGGTATGGGATGGGAGACCCAGTACTTC. Translation: CASSSSGGGMGWETQYF.

The rearrangement joins TRBV4-1 to TRBJ2-1; a weak D match, TRBD1 (7 bases). V was trimmed by 7 bases and J by 1 base, leaving 14 bases between them. In germline, CDR1 is MGHRA, CDR2 YSYEKL. This CDR3 is built from 15 residues. The CDR3 sequence: CASTGGGNSYNEQFF. The CDR3 nucleotides are TGCGCCAGCACCGGAGGGGGCAATTCCTACAATGAGCAGTTCTTC.

There are many counts of this clonotype. Written as DNA, the CDR3 is TGTGCCAGCAGGTTTGGTGGAGAGACCCAGTACTTC. Protein sequence: CASRFGGETQYF. This chain connects TRBV12-3 or TRBV12-4 to TRBJ2-5; D not certain. The CDR3 extends over 12 amino acids. V was pared by 6 bases and J by 4 bases, with 9 bases between.

This clonotype was detected ten times or more. V usage is TRBV9 and J usage is TRBJ1-3, with D perhaps matching TRBD1 (5 bases). CDR3 length equals 14 residues. Looked up from germline, CDR1 is SGDLS and CDR2 is YYNGEE. Trimming pared 6 bases from V and 8 bases from J, leaving 18 bases between. The CDR3 sequence: CASTRTQGLDTIYF. DNA for the CDR3: TGTGCCAGCACCAGAACCCAGGGTCTAGACACCATATATTTT.

In its sample, this clonotype was seen many times. This rearrangement joins TRBV7-2 to TRBJ2-5; D is unresolved. V lost 1 base and J lost 7, with 7 bases in between. Germline CDR1 SGHTA, CDR2 FQGNSA. The length of the CDR3 is 12 residues. CDR3 region: CASSLVSGTQYF. The CDR3 DNA sequence: TGTGCCAGCAGCTTAGTGTCTGGGACCCAGTACTTC. The whole variable domain, filled in from reference TRBV7-2 and TRBJ2-5, reads GAGVSQSPSNKVTEKGKDVELRCDPISGHTALYWYRQSLGQGLEFLIYFQGNSAPDKSGLPSDRFSAERTGGSVSTLTIQRTQQEDSAVYLCASSLVSGTQYFGPGTRLLVL.